Ten or more counts support the clone carrying this T cell receptor beta chain. The target antigen is unknown. The record originates from a study of prognosis after radiotherapy for stage I lung cancer. Study at large: Without exception, patients with non-small cell lung cancer were deemed medically inoperable. Distant metastases after radiotherapy occurred in a few patients at a median of about seven months; 15 showed no significant progression.

Two rounds of multiplex PCR amplified TCR beta CDR3 from genomic DNA. For every TRBV and TRBJ gene, a specific primer was used in first-round PCR. TCRdb reprocessed the multiplex PCR reads with MiXCR, giving one entry per CDR3 protein. The sample includes 13,000 or so distinct CDR3 sequences, around 50% of them seen just once. The V end lost 3 bases, the J end lost 6 bases, and 15 bases lay between the germline ends. There are 15 residues in the CDR3. Per germline, CDR1 LGHDT and CDR2 YNNKEL (reference sequence). At both of two time points, approximately 6 milliliters of peripheral blood were drawn. Study observations and caveats: After stereotactic body radiation therapy, patients with later distant metastases showed lower Shannon entropy.

The origin of this receptor is a donor at least 50 years old with non-small cell lung cancer. Sequencing used PBMCs, obtained before or after stereotactic body radiation therapy (not recorded which). This rearrangement joins TRBV3-1 to TRBJ2-4; D might be TRBD1 (5 bases). The CDR3 spells CASSQSIGAGNIQYF. The CDR3 DNA follows: TGTGCCAGCAGCCAGTCGATAGGGGCAGGAAACATTCAGTACTTC.